This T cell receptor beta chain appears in the sequencing data of a study of T-cell memory formation after mild COVID-19 (dated by TCRdb to about 2021). A note on the overall study: TCR sequence clusters from the two donors were found to be largely donor specific. T-cell clones expanding and contracting after mild COVID-19 in a couple of donors were tracked by longitudinal TCRalpha and TCRbeta repertoire sequencing. The cohort was made up of two young adult volunteers, one female and one male, who were previously healthy. Results and caveats for the whole study, not just this receptor: SARS-CoV-2 specificity was not confirmed for the second-wave clones peaking on day 37. Contracting CD4+ clones were found mainly in CM and EM memory subsets, while CD8+ clones were enriched in EMRA. The study included only a couple of mild cases, and larger cohorts that include severe cases with pre-infection samples were judged to be necessary. Clones contracting from day 15 to 85 had balanced CD4/CD8 phenotypes, while a second wave expanding from day 15 to 37 was biased towards CD4+. Some responding clones were detected in pre-infection memory, which suggested that pre-existing cross-reactive memory T cells had joined the SARS-CoV-2 response.

Sequenced using an Illumina NovaSeq 6000. TCRalpha and TCRbeta cDNA libraries were built by 5'RACE with constant-segment primers, adding sample barcodes and unique molecular identifiers. RNA was extracted from every sample with Trizol reagent. The libraries were amplified in two PCR steps, and the second step added a second sample barcode and Illumina TruSeq adapters. Libraries were sequenced on an Illumina NovaSeq with 2 x 150 bp paired-end reads. In the paper's pipeline: The reads were demultiplexed and collapsed into UMI-guided consensus sequences using migec v1.2.7. Using mixcr v2.1.11, the UMI consensuses were aligned to TRA and TRB V and J templates and assembled into clonotypes. Clonotypes were classified as expanded or contracted when called significant by both edgeR and NoisET, with noise models trained on biological replicates. For edgeR calls, the thresholds were a false discovery rate-adjusted p below 0.01 and a log2 fold-change of 1. As an exploratory analysis of dynamics, PCA with hierarchical clustering was applied to max-normalized trajectories of the 1000 most abundant clonotypes. Each responding clone was given a CD4 or CD8 phenotype based on the CD4+ and CD8+ repertoires, which had been sequenced separately. Through fastp at Q25 and MiXCR, TCRdb rebuilt clones from the public reads, retaining in-frame beta chains. Merged by CDR3 protein, the rows form single entries marked with the most common genes and DNA. V and J calls and clone size were set by TCRdb, not the authors. The sample table lists around 220,000 distinct CDR3 sequences, roughly 15% of them with a count of one. The ten largest clones capture approximately 3.4% of the sample.

Measured from the cysteine to the phenylalanine, the CDR3 is 13 residues long. Only CDR3 DNA is held: 39 bases, read in frame from base 1. At the junction V is shortened by 8 bases and J by 5 bases; bases outside the gene matches: 8. Taken from the germline V gene, the CDR1 and CDR2 loops are ENHRY and SYGVKD. Ficoll-Paque density gradient centrifugation was the method used to isolate PBMCs. The table lists this clonotype with many counts. No cognate antigen has been identified for it. Base quality data are lacking; no much larger clone is found one base away. The clonotype was recovered from a man between 18 and 35 years old who had mild COVID-19 (a few samples of this study predate the infection). The sample titles of this study are shuffled in the database, so cell type and time point are left out; the donor was told from shared clones. The sample taken for sequencing was PBMCs or a T cell subset sorted from them (not recorded which). Rearrangement joined TRBV10-3 to TRBJ2-5; 7 central nucleotides agree with TRBD1. The sequenced DNA is TGTGCCATCTCTCTCCCAGGGGGTGAGACCCAGTACTTC. This encodes CAISLPGGETQYF.